Detailed here is one TCR beta chain. Its specificity is not known. The authors ran the immunoSEQ assay, v3.0, at survey level. Profiling relied on immunoSEQ multiplex PCR, and the TCRdb table lists in-frame clones only, not all of them. Altogether about 8,800 clones are present, around 75% being singletons, with the ten largest covering 20%. These data belong to a study of long-term antiretroviral therapy in people with HIV. Overall study findings and caveats: HIV repertoires showed narrower CDR3 length ranges than controls.

Sequences were derived from unsorted PBMCs, sampled 1.8 years before starting antiretroviral therapy. The receptor comes from a man aged 40-49 years with HIV.

The CDR3 sequence is CASRPLAAGTDTQYF. The CDR3 DNA reads as TGTGCCAGTAGGCCACTAGCAGCGGGCACAGATACGCAGTATTTT. The chain recombines TRBV19 with TRBJ2-3; D possibly corresponds to TRBD2 (6 bases). There are 15 residues in the CDR3. Germline values: CDR1 LNHDA, CDR2 SQIVND (reference sequence). Trimming removed 6 bases from V and 1 base from J, with 14 bases in between.